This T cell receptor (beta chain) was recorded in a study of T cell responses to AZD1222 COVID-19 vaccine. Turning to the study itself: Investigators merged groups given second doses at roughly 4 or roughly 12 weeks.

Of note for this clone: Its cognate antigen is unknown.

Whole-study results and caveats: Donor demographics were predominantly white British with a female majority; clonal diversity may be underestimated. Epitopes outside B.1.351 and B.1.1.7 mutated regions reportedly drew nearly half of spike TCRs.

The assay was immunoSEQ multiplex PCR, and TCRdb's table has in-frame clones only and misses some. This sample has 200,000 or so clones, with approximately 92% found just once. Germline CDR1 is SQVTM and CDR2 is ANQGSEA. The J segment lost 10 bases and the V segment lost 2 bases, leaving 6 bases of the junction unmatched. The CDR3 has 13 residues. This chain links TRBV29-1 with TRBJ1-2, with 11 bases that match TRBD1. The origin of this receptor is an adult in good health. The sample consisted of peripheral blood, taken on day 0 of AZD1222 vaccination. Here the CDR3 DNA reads TGCAGCGTTGAATACAGGACAGGGGGCCTCTACACCTTC. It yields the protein CSVEYRTGGLYTF.